The sequence of this TCR beta chain was determined in a study of cytomegalovirus exposure and HLA in healthy donors. About this clone: As yet, its antigen is unknown.

PCR was performed using 60 Vbeta and 13 Jbeta primers. Only in-frame clones appear in the TCRdb table, and some are missing; sequencing was by immunoSEQ multiplex PCR. Of around 100,000 clones listed, 75% to 90% are singletons. Each donor was nominally healthy when sampled (though unrecorded immune exposures were likely). Study findings and constraints: There were three CMV-associated chains whose specificity for CMV antigens was confirmed in vitro. The authors listed 150 to 200 TCR beta chains as cytomegalovirus-associated. A previous analysis found most TCR beta V segments productive roughly 87% or roughly 30% of the time.

This TCR came from a man aged 40-49 years in good health and CMV-seronegative. Sample: PBMCs.

This CDR3 reads CASSQRGFRSYNEQFF. In DNA form, the CDR3 reads TGTGCCAGCAGCCAACGAGGCTTTCGCTCCTACAATGAGCAGTTCTTC. This chain uses TRBV7-3 with TRBJ2-1; D gene uncertain. V was trimmed by 5 bases and J by 0 bases, leaving 14 bases between them. The length of the CDR3 is 16 residues. CDR1 and CDR2 (germline): SGHTA, FQGTGA. Filled out from reference TRBV7-3 and TRBJ2-1, the complete variable domain reads GAGVSQTPSNKVTEKGKYVELRCDPISGHTALYWYRQSLGQGPEFLIYFQGTGAADDSGLPNDRFFAVRPEGSVSTLKIQRTERGDSAVYLCASSQRGFRSYNEQFFGPGTRLTVL.